These 7 T cell receptor beta chains were all obtained from the same sample, sequenced in a study of blood T cell repertoires in COVID-19. Generated by immunoSEQ multiplex PCR, the TCRdb table keeps only in-frame clones and is missing some. The table has about 230,000 clones, around 83% seen once. The source material was peripheral blood. The receptors derive from a man in his forties with active or convalescent COVID-19.

This chain uses TRBV2 with TRBJ1-1; TRBD1 matches 7 bases. This CDR3 contains 15 residues. From germline, CDR1 is SNHLY and CDR2 FYNNEI. V lost 8 bases, J lost 2 bases, and 11 bases stayed unmatched. CDR3 residues: CASGIQGGGNTEAFF. As DNA, the CDR3 is TGTGCCAGCGGAATCCAGGGGGGCGGAAACACTGAAGCTTTCTTT.

Details on this clone: Compared with germline, one end of the junction differs, possibly owing to a read error. This CDR3 reads CASSIDPYNSPLHF. DNA for the CDR3: TGTGCCAGTAGTATAGATCCCTACAATTCACCCCTCCACTTT. The J gene is TRBJ1-6, the V gene TRBV19; D not resolved. Germline CDR1 and CDR2: LNHDA and SQIVND (reference sequence). CDR3 length: 14 residues.

With respect to this clone: The junction and the germline gene differ at one end; a read error may be behind it. The chain uses TRBV5-8 and TRBJ2-7; 8 bases fit TRBD1. The CDR3 covers 13 residues. Germline V CDR1 and CDR2: SGHTS, YDEGEE. For the CDR3, the DNA is TGTGCCAGCAGCGTACGGACAGGGAGCATTTGGAACTTC. This sequence encodes CASSVRTGSIWNF.

The chain uses TRBV3-1 (or the pseudogene TRBV3-2) and TRBJ1-2; 8 bases are shared with TRBD1. Trimming took 3 bases from V and 7 from J; bases not matched to a gene: 7. The CDR3 has 14 residues. Germline V gene data show CDR1 as LGHDT and CDR2 as YNNKEL (reference sequence). The CDR3 sequence is CASSHQDRAGGYTF. CDR3 DNA: TGTGCCAGCAGCCACCAGGACAGGGCTGGTGGCTACACCTTC.

V gene TRBV7-2 combines with J gene TRBJ2-2, with a weak D call TRBD2 (6 bases). Per the germline V gene, CDR1 is SGHTA and CDR2 is FQGNSA. CDR3 length: 14 residues. The ends were cut back, 11 bases at V and 1 base at J, with 14 bases in the middle. The CDR3 sequence is CALIEEGNTGELFF. The CDR3 nucleotides read TGTGCCCTTATTGAGGAGGGGAACACCGGGGAGCTGTTTTTT.

V gene TRBV10-1 combines with J gene TRBJ2-2; no clear D. This CDR3 comprises 13 residues. V dropped 7 bases and J dropped 2 bases, with 8 bases sitting between them. CDR1 WNHNN and CDR2 SYGVQD come from the germline V gene (reference sequence). CDR3 coding DNA: TGCGCCAGCAACGAGGATAACACCGGGGAGCTGTTTTTT. Translation gives CASNEDNTGELFF.

This clone was detected once. The CDR3 nucleotides are TGTGCCAGCAGTTCCGGACAGTCTAATGAAAAACTGTTTTTT. This gives the protein CASSSGQSNEKLFF. The V and J genes are TRBV28 and TRBJ1-4; D is perhaps TRBD1 (6 bases). Germline CDR1 reads MDHEN; CDR2 reads SYDVKM. Trimming pared 4 bases from V and 3 bases from J, leaving 9 bases between. CDR3 length: 14 residues.